These 14 T cell receptor beta chains were all obtained from the same sample, sequenced in a study of response to subunit inactivated influenza vaccine (dated by TCRdb to the late 2010s). To prepare the library, RT-PCR was applied. TCRdb lists the instrument as Illumina HiSeq 2500. The public sequencing data were trimmed at Q25 with fastp and processed into clonotypes with MiXCR by TCRdb, which kept only in-frame beta chains. Records with the same CDR3 protein are collapsed into one entry carrying the most frequent genes and DNA. The sample table shows roughly 700,000 distinct CDR3 sequences, and about 15% are seen once. The ten largest clones represent around 6.5% of the sample. The source was PBMCs from blood, collected 14 days before vaccination. The receptors were gathered from a man aged 45-65 years who received an inactivated influenza vaccine. Donor details come from another sample of the same person, matched by shared clones.

This rearrangement joins TRBV20-1 to TRBJ2-7, with D hard to call. Looked up from germline, CDR1 is DFQATT and CDR2 is SNEGSKA (reference sequence). The V gene lost 0 bases and the J gene lost 2 bases, with 8 bases spanning the gap. This CDR3 has 13 residues. CDR3 bases: TGCAGTGCTAGAGATAGTCAACCCTACGAGCAGTACTTC. Translation gives CSARDSQPYEQYF.

This clonotype was seen many times. The rearrangement uses TRBV12-3 or TRBV12-4 and TRBJ2-3; 8 bases agree with TRBD2. There are 15 residues in the CDR3. V shed 6 bases and J 4 bases; nucleotides not matched to a gene: 9. In DNA form, the CDR3 reads TGTGCCAGCAGGAAACGAGCGGGGGCCGCAGATACGCAGTATTTT. Its protein product is CASRKRAGAADTQYF.

The table lists this clonotype with a few counts. The gene calls are TRBV25-1 and TRBJ1-2; TRBD1 might be the D (5 bases). The CDR3 contains 13 residues. Germline loops: CDR1 MGHDK, CDR2 SYGVNS. V was trimmed by 1 base and J by 4 bases, leaving 7 bases between them. CDR3 loop: CASSESGVYGYTF. DNA of the CDR3: TGTGCCAGCAGTGAATCGGGGGTCTATGGCTACACCTTC.

This chain connects TRBV9 to TRBJ2-7; possibly TRBD1 for D (6 bases). Trimming took off 3 bases at V and 0 bases at J, with 10 bases between the two ends. Germline assignment: CDR1 SGDLS and CDR2 YYNGEE. This CDR3 is 14 amino acids long. CDR3 region: CASSGQANSYEQYF. The CDR3, as DNA: TGTGCCAGCAGCGGACAGGCCAACTCCTACGAGCAGTACTTC.

V gene TRBV10-2 combines with J gene TRBJ2-3; 8 bases fit TRBD2. The germline V gene has CDR1 WSHSY and CDR2 SAAADI. CDR3 size: 14 residues. Trimming took 8 bases from V and 5 from J; bases not matched to a gene: 9. Written as DNA, the CDR3 is TGCGCCAGCCTAGACTCGGGGGGGAGAGATACGCAGTATTTT. This gives the protein CASLDSGGRDTQYF.

This clonotype was recorded a few times. V is TRBV4-2 and J is TRBJ2-7, with D possibly TRBD2 on 6 matching bases. Trimming pared 5 bases from V and 3 bases from J, leaving 14 bases between. The CDR3 sequence is 14 residues long. CDR1 and CDR2 from the germline V gene are LGHNA and YNFKEQ. This chain's CDR3 is CASSSGGTHYEQYF. DNA of the CDR3: TGTGCCAGCAGCAGTGGCGGGACTCACTACGAGCAGTACTTC.

The gene calls are TRBV15 and TRBJ1-4; no clear D. V was pared by 4 bases and J by 8 bases, with 14 bases between. The CDR3 sequence is 14 residues long. Germline V gene sequence: CDR1 LNHNV, CDR2 YYDKDF (reference sequence). This CDR3 reads CATSTAPFREKLFF. The DNA for the CDR3 is TGTGCCACCAGCACGGCTCCCTTTCGGGAAAAACTGTTTTTT.

This clonotype was found a few times. The chain is built from TRBV4-3 and TRBJ1-3; the D gene is possibly TRBD1 (5 bases). Germline V lookup: CDR1 LGHNA, CDR2 YSLEER. The CDR3 has 17 amino acids. V lost 0 bases to trimming and J lost 2 bases, with 14 bases between them. CDR3 residues: CASSQDLVEGAGNTIYF. CDR3 nucleotide sequence: TGCGCCAGCAGCCAAGATCTGGTCGAAGGGGCTGGAAACACCATATATTTT.

The chain recombines TRBV20-1 with TRBJ2-7, with D perhaps given as TRBD1 or TRBD2 (5 bases each). V was clipped by 0 bases and J by 3 bases, with 12 bases between them. Germline lookup yields CDR1 DFQATT and CDR2 SNEGSKA (reference sequence). The CDR3 has 14 residues. In nucleotides, the CDR3 is TGCAGTGCTAGAGAGGGGACGTCGGACTACGAGCAGTACTTC. Protein product: CSAREGTSDYEQYF.

This clonotype was recorded at least ten times. This chain links TRBV5-1 with TRBJ2-1; D ambiguous. This CDR3 is 14 amino acids long. V was clipped by 0 bases and J by 5 bases, with 9 bases between them. The germline gives CDR1 SGHRS, CDR2 YFSETQ. The CDR3, as DNA: TGCGCCAGCAGCTTGGTGGTGAATGACAATGAGCAGTTCTTC. Its translation: CASSLVVNDNEQFF.

This clonotype has just a few counts. The chain has TRBV5-1 and TRBJ2-1, with D perhaps matching TRBD2 (5 bases). Per the germline V gene, CDR1 is SGHRS and CDR2 is YFSETQ. The CDR3 consists of 15 residues. The V end lost 3 bases, the J end lost 2 bases, and 12 bases lay between the germline ends. CDR3 region: CASSSRRTPYNEQFF. The CDR3 nucleotides read TGCGCCAGCAGCTCCCGAAGGACTCCCTACAATGAGCAGTTCTTC.

The V call is TRBV12-3 or TRBV12-4, the J call TRBJ1-3; D is unclear. The CDR3 loop spans 14 amino acids. Trimming stripped 7 bases from V and 0 bases from J, with 10 bases between. CDR3 sequence: CASTREFSGNTIYF. CDR3 in DNA: TGTGCCAGCACGCGCGAATTCTCTGGAAACACCATATATTTT.

This clonotype was counted ten times or more. The rearrangement uses TRBV4-2 and TRBJ2-7; TRBD2 agrees at 7 bases. Trimming cost V 1 base and J 8 bases; bases outside gene matches: 11. Germline V gene lookup returns CDR1 LGHNA and CDR2 YNFKEQ. The CDR3 is 15 residues long. The CDR3 nucleotides read TGTGCCAGCAGCCAAGGGCGGGGGAACCCTAATCAGCAGTACTTC. This gives the protein CASSQGRGNPNQQYF.

This clonotype was seen repeatedly, ten times or more. The chain combines TRBV7-6 with TRBJ1-3; the match to TRBD1 covers 10 bases. V dropped 5 bases and J dropped 4; count of bases not matched to a gene: 11. Per germline, CDR1 SGHVS and CDR2 FNYEAQ. This CDR3 contains 17 residues. The CDR3 sequence is CASSPWDRGIRGNTIYF. CDR3 nucleotides: TGTGCCAGCAGCCCGTGGGACAGGGGAATTAGAGGAAACACCATATATTTT.